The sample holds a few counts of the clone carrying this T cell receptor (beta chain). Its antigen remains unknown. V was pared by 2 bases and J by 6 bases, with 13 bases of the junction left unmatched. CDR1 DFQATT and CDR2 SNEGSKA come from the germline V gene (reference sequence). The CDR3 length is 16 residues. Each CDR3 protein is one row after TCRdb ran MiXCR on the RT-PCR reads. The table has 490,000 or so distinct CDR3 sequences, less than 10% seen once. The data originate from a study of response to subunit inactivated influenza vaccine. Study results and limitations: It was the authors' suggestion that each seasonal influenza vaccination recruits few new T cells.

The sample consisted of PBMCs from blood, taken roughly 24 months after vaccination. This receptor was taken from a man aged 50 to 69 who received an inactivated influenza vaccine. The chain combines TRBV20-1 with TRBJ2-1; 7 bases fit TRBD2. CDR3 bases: TGCAGTGCTAGAAGGAGTAGCGGGCCACTTTTCAATGAGCAGTTCTTC. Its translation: CSARRSSGPLFNEQFF.